The present T cell receptor beta chain was sequenced within a study of blood T cell repertoires in COVID-19. This CDR3 region has 17 residues. Germline V gene lookup returns CDR1 MDHEN and CDR2 SYDVKM. The ends were cut back, 6 bases at V and 4 bases at J, with 24 bases in the middle. Participants, 18 to 89 years old, spanned approximately 25 US areas. Cohorts were based on clinical histories the participants reported. Profiling relied on immunoSEQ multiplex PCR, and the TCRdb table lists in-frame clones only, not all of them. Here the sample spans some 260,000 clones, roughly four fifths being singletons.

The receptor was derived from a young man with acute COVID-19. What was sequenced was PBMCs or T cells enriched from blood (not recorded which). The gene calls are TRBV28 and TRBJ1-1; unclear D gene. CDR3 region: CASSPFREPKALTEAFF. For the CDR3, the DNA is TGTGCCAGCAGCCCTTTCCGGGAACCCAAGGCGCTCACTGAAGCTTTCTTT.